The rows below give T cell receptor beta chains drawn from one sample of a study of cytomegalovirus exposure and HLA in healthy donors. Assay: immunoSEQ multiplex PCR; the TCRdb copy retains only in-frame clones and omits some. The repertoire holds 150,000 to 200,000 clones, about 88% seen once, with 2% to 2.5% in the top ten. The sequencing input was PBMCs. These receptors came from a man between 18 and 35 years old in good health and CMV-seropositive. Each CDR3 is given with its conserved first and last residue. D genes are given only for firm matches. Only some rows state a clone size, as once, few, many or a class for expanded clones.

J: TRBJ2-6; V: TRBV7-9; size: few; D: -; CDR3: CASSAVGSGANVLTF; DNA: TGTGCCAGCAGCGCGGTCGGCTCTGGGGCCAACGTCCTGACTTTC
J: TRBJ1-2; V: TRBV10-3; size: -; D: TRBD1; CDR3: CAIRGAQGNYGYTF; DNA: TGTGCCATCAGGGGGGCACAGGGGAACTATGGCTACACCTTC
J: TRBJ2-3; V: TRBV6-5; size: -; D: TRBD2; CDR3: CASSYSPAGGRDTQYF; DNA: TGTGCCAGCAGTTACTCCCCCGCGGGGGGTAGGGATACGCAGTATTTT
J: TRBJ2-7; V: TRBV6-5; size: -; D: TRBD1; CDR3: CASSRDRRYEQYF; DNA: TGTGCCAGCAGCAGGGACAGGCGCTACGAGCAGTACTTC
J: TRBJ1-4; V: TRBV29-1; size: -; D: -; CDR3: CSASLNEKLFF; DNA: TGCAGCGCCAGTTTGAATGAAAAACTGTTTTTT
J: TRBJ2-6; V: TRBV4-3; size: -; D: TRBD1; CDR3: CASTRYGGQGALGANVLTF; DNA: TGCGCCAGCACACGGTATGGGGGACAGGGGGCGCTTGGGGCCAACGTCCTGACTTTC
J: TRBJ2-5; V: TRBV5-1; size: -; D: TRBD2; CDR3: CASSLAPPLSGGAFSGETQYF; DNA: TGCGCCAGCAGCTTGGCTCCCCCCCTTAGCGGGGGGGCTTTTTCAGGGGAGACCCAGTACTTC
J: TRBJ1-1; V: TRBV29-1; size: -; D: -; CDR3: CSVVRGNAEAFF; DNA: TGCAGCGTTGTGCGAGGGAACGCTGAAGCTTTCTTT
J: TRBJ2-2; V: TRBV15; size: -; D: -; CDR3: CATSRLFLGRAGELFF; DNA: TGTGCCACCAGCAGGTTGTTTTTAGGTCGGGCCGGGGAGCTGTTTTTT
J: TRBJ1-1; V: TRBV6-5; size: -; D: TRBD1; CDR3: CASSPGDRFNTEAFF; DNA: TGTGCCAGCAGCCCGGGGGACAGATTTAACACTGAAGCTTTCTTT
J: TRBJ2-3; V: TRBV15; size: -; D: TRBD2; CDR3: CATSLLAGGPVIDTQYF; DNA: TGTGCCACCAGCCTACTAGCGGGGGGTCCCGTTATAGATACGCAGTATTTT
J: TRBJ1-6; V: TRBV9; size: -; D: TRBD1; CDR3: CASSQTGDNSPLHF; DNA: TGTGCCAGCAGTCAAACAGGGGATAATTCACCCCTCCACTTT
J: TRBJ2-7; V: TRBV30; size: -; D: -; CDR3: CAWSTNNYEQYF; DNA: TGTGCCTGGAGCACCAACAACTACGAGCAGTACTTC
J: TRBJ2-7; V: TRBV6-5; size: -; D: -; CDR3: CASSLQGREQYF; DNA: TGTGCCAGCAGTCTACAGGGTCGGGAGCAGTACTTC
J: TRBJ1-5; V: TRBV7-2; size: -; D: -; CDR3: CASSGSGNSNQPQHF; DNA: TGTGCCAGCAGCGGGTCGGGGAATAGCAATCAGCCCCAGCATTTT
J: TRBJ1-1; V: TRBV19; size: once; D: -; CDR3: CASIGQFEAFF; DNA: TGTGCCAGTATTGGACAGTTTGAAGCTTTCTTT
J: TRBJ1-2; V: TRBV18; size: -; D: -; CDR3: CASSPGHGYTF; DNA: TGTGCCAGCTCACCAGGGCATGGCTACACCTTC
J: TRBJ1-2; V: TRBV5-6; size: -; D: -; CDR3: CASSLNYPGRDGYTF; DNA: TGTGCCAGCAGCTTGAACTACCCGGGGAGGGATGGCTACACCTTC
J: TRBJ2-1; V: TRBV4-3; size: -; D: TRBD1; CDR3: CASSQDQGTGGEEQFF; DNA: TGCGCCAGCAGCCAAGATCAGGGGACAGGGGGAGAGGAGCAGTTCTTC
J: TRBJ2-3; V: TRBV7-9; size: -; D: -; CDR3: CASSLEGGGTQYF; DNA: TGTGCCAGCAGCTTAGAGGGCGGGGGCACGCAGTATTTT
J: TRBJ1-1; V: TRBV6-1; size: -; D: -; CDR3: CASSEAGLTEAFF; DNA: TGTGCCAGCAGTGAAGCGGGGCTCACTGAAGCTTTCTTT
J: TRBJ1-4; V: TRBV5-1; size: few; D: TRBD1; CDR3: CASSADRMGEKLFF; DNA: TGCGCCAGCAGCGCGGACAGGATGGGGGAAAAACTGTTTTTT
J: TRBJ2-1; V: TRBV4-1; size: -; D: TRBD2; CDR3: CASSQLQREGSYNEQFF; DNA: TGCGCCAGCAGCCAACTTCAACGGGAGGGGTCCTACAATGAGCAGTTCTTC
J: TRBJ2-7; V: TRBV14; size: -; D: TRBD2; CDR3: CASQGLAGLEQYF; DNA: TGTGCCAGCCAGGGACTAGCGGGGCTCGAGCAGTACTTC